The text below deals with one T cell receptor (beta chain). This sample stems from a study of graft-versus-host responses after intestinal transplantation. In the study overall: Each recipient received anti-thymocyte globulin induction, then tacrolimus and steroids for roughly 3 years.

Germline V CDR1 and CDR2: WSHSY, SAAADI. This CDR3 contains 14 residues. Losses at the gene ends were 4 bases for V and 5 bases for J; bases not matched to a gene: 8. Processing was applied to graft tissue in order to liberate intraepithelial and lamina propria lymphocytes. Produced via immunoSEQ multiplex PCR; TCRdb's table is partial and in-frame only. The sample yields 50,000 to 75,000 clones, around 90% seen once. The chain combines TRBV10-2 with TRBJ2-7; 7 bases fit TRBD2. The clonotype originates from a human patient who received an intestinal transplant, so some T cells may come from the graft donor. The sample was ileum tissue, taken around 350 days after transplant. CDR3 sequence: CASSASGVIDEQYF. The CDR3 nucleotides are TGCGCCAGCAGTGCGAGCGGGGTTATCGACGAGCAGTACTTC.